Shown below are 8 T cell receptor beta chains from a single sample sequenced in a study of T cell repertoires in aging, cancer and after chemotherapy. TRB rearrangements spanning V, D and J were amplified using mixed TRB-A/B primers. TCRdb recomputed calls from the multiplex PCR reads with MiXCR, one row per CDR3 protein. Seen here are around 13,000 distinct CDR3 sequences, about a third observed once, and the top ten hold around 6.3%. Amplification of TCR beta used genomic DNA extracted from peripheral blood. The source material was blood. These TCRs come from a human donor in good health. The donor label of this sample is uncertain.

By proportion, this clonotype is medium-sized (0.01 to 0.1%). The chain employs TRBV5-6 and TRBJ2-7; 9 bases line up with TRBD1. The CDR3 extends over 14 amino acids. Germline CDR1 is SGHDT and CDR2 is YYEEEE. With 4 bases clipped from V and 3 bases from J, the junction kept 5 bases outside the gene matches. CDR3 DNA: TGTGCCAGCAGCCGGACAGGGGTTGGCTACGAGCAGTACTTC. Translated: CASSRTGVGYEQYF.

The sample holds one count of this clonotype. This rearrangement joins TRBV6-5 to TRBJ2-5; 9 bases align to TRBD2. Germline V gene lookup returns CDR1 MNHEY and CDR2 SVGAGI. This CDR3 comprises 14 residues. With 7 bases clipped from V and 5 bases from J, the junction kept 8 bases outside the gene matches. The CDR3 sequence is CASKEAGGRETQYF. CDR3 sequence (DNA): TGTGCCAGCAAGGAAGCGGGGGGTAGGGAGACCCAGTACTTC.

The V call is TRBV19, the J call TRBJ2-4, with TRBD2 identical over 14 bases. The CDR3 has 17 amino acids. The trim removed 4 bases at V and 4 bases at J, leaving 6 bases unmatched. CDR1 LNHDA and CDR2 SQIVND come from the germline V gene (reference sequence). The CDR3 DNA reads TGTGCCAGTAGTAGGGGACTAGCGGGGGAGGGTAAAAACATTCAGTACTTC. It is translated as CASSRGLAGEGKNIQYF.

This clonotype was observed a handful of times. J is TRBJ2-7 and V is TRBV19; 7 nucleotides match TRBD1. Germline lookup yields CDR1 LNHDA and CDR2 SQIVND (reference sequence). V lost 3 bases and J lost 5; bases outside the gene matches: 7. This CDR3 has 14 residues. CDR3 nucleotide sequence: TGTGCCAGTAGTATTAACGACAGGGTTCACGAGCAGTACTTC. Its protein is CASSINDRVHEQYF.

The gene calls are TRBV30 and TRBJ2-2; perhaps TRBD1 as D (6 bases). The CDR3 spans 14 residues. Germline V gene lookup returns CDR1 GTSNPN and CDR2 SVGIG (reference sequence). Trimming removed 3 bases at V and 6 bases at J, with 14 bases between. CDR3 protein: CAWSGQPSAGELFF. In DNA, the CDR3 is TGTGCCTGGAGCGGACAGCCTTCCGCCGGGGAGCTGTTTTTT.

The sample holds a few counts of this clonotype. The rearrangement uses TRBV27 and TRBJ1-6; tentative D call: TRBD1 (6 bases). The CDR3 has 14 amino acids. Germline V CDR1 and CDR2: MNHEY, SMNVEV (reference sequence). The V gene lost 0 bases and the J gene lost 10 bases, with 10 bases spanning the gap. CDR3 sequence: CASSLSGGNSPLHF. The DNA of the CDR3 is TGTGCCAGCAGTTTATCGGGGGGCAACTCACCCCTCCACTTT.

This chain connects TRBV10-3 to TRBJ2-5; tentative D call: TRBD2 (6 bases). Trimming removed 8 bases at V and 2 bases at J, with 12 bases between. The CDR3 extends over 13 amino acids. Germline V gene lookup returns CDR1 ENHRY and CDR2 SYGVKD. The CDR3 loop reads CAIGRDSQETQYF. Here the CDR3 DNA reads TGTGCCATCGGCCGGGACTCACAAGAGACCCAGTACTTC.

V gene TRBV19 combines with J gene TRBJ1-2; no clear D. The germline V gene has CDR1 LNHDA and CDR2 SQIVND (reference sequence). V lost 7 bases and J lost 5, with 20 bases in between. The CDR3 length is 15 residues. CDR3 DNA: TGTGCCAGTACTTCTCCCGGGGAGGAATGGTATGGCTACACCTTC. This sequence encodes CASTSPGEEWYGYTF. The whole variable domain, remainder taken from reference TRBV19 and TRBJ1-2, is DGGITQSPKYLFRKEGQNVTLSCEQNLNHDAMYWYRQDPGQGLRLIYYSQIVNDFQKGDIAEGYSVSREKKESFPLTVTSAQKNPTAFYLCASTSPGEEWYGYTFGSGTRLTVV.